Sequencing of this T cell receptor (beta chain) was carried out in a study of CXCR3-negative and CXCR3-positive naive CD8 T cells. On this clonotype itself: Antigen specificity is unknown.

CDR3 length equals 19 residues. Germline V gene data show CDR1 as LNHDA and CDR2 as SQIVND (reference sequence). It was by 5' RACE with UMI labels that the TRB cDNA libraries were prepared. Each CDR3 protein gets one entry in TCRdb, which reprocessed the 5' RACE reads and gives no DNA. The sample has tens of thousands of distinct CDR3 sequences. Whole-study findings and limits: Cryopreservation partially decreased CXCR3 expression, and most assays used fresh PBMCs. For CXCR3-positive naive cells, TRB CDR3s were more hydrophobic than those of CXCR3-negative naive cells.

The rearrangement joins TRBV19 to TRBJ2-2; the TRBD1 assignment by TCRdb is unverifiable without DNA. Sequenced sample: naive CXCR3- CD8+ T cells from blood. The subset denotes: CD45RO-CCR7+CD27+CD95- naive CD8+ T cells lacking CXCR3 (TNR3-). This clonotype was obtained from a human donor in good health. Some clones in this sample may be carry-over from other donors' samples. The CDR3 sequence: CASSAPGQTGWYRAGELFF.